The 5 T cell receptor beta chains in this list originate from one sample, sequenced in a study of sequential checkpoint blockade in melanoma. Treatment reported: randomized to nivolumab then ipilimumab (arm A) or the reverse (arm B). The assay was immunoSEQ multiplex PCR, and TCRdb's table has in-frame clones only and misses some. Among tens of thousands of clones listed, 82% were seen once. The source was CD8+ T cells sorted from blood (inferred from file names), collected from a patient given nivolumab and ipilimumab in sequence. The origin of the receptors is a human donor with melanoma.

This sequence joins TRBV6-5 and TRBJ2-3; 9 bases fit TRBD2. Germline assignment: CDR1 MNHEY and CDR2 SVGAGI. This CDR3 has 14 amino acids. After removal of 4 bases from V and 3 bases from J, the junction contained 2 bases not matched to a gene. CDR3: CASSFSGRTDTQYF. The CDR3 nucleotides are TGTGCCAGCAGTTTCAGCGGGAGGACAGATACGCAGTATTTT.

The chain links TRBV7-9 to TRBJ1-2; D may be TRBD1 (6 bases). V was clipped by 5 bases and J by 2 bases, with 9 bases between them. The germline V gene encodes CDR1 SEHNR and CDR2 FQNEAQ (reference sequence). The CDR3 runs 13 residues. The CDR3 is CASSPTGNYGYTF. In DNA, the CDR3 is TGTGCCAGCAGCCCGACAGGCAACTATGGCTACACCTTC.

This clone was picked up a small number of times. The chain has TRBV9 and TRBJ1-4, with 9 bases identical to TRBD1. CDR1 SGDLS and CDR2 YYNGEE come from the germline V gene. V lost 3 bases to trimming and J lost 7 bases; unmatched junction nucleotides: 4. The CDR3 covers 14 residues. The CDR3 DNA sequence: TGTGCCAGCAGCGCGGGGACAGGGTTTGAAAAACTGTTTTTT. It yields the protein CASSAGTGFEKLFF.

V is TRBV7-2 and J is TRBJ2-5; 9 bases line up with TRBD1. V was clipped by 1 base and J by 5 bases; unmatched bases: 5. CDR3 length: 15 residues. Germline V gives CDR1 SGHTA, CDR2 FQGNSA. The CDR3 loop reads CASSLGTGAVETQYF. The CDR3 DNA reads TGTGCCAGCAGCTTAGGGACAGGGGCGGTGGAGACCCAGTACTTC.

Remarks on this clone: Other DNA sequences of this sample code for an identical CDR3. V is TRBV27 and J is TRBJ1-5; tentatively, D is TRBD1 (5 bases). Germline loops: CDR1 MNHEY, CDR2 SMNVEV (reference sequence). The V and J ends lost 2 bases and 4 bases respectively, with 9 bases between them. The CDR3 has 14 amino acids. CDR3: CASSLRQGNQPQHF. The CDR3 nucleotides are TGTGCCAGCAGTTTACGGCAGGGAAATCAGCCCCAGCATTTT.